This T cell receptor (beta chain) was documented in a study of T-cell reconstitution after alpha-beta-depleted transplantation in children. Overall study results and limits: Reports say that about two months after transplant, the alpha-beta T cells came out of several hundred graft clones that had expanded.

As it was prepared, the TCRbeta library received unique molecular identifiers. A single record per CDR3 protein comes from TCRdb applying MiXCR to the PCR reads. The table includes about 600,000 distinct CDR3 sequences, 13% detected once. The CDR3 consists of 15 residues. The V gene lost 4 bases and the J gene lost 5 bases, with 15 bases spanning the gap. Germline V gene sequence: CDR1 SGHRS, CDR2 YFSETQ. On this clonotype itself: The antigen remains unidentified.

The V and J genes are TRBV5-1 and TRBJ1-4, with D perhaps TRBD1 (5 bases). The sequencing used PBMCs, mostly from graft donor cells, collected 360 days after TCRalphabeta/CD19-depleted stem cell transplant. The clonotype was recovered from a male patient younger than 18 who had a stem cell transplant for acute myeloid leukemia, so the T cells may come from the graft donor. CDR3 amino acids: CASSRDALGNEKLFF. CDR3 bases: TGCGCCAGCAGCCGGGACGCCCTTGGGAATGAAAAACTGTTTTTT.